There are a few counts of the clone carrying this T cell receptor beta chain. The antigen is not known. This sample is part of a study of CD8 T cells in Susac syndrome. General study results and limits: The study identified approximately sixteen and five Susac-specific public clones in total CD8+ and CD8+ TEMRA repertoires.

Germline lookup yields CDR1 SGHNT and CDR2 YYREEE (reference sequence). The V end was cut by 0 bases, the J end by 4 bases, with 11 bases between. There are 14 residues in the CDR3. Roughly 0.45 to 1 ug RNA was reverse transcribed with random hexamers. The method of amplification for TCR beta CDR3 was immunoSEQ multiplex PCR, covering 54 Vbeta and 13 Jbeta. TCRdb reanalysed the immunoSEQ multiplex PCR reads using MiXCR and keeps one entry per CDR3 protein. Among approximately 57,000 distinct CDR3 sequences listed, roughly 94% were seen once. This sequence joins TRBV5-4 and TRBJ2-7; a weak D match, TRBD1 (5 bases). The sequence was obtained from a human donor with Susac syndrome. What was sequenced was CD8+ T cells from PBMCs. For the CDR3, the DNA is TGTGCCAGCAGCTTGGAGGCAGGGTCTTACGAGCAGTACTTC. This codes for CASSLEAGSYEQYF.